Detailed here is one T cell receptor (beta chain). Its target is unknown. The sample is drawn from a study of T cell responses to AZD1222 COVID-19 vaccine. Study observations and caveats: Scientists sampled the repertoires only once the peak T cell response had passed. Among vaccine-associated CD4 TCRs, coverage spanned spike, with dominance at 160-218 and 743-854. Clonal diversity was possibly underestimated; the donors were predominantly white British and more often female.

Trimming removed 2 bases from V and 7 bases from J; junction bases left unmatched: 10. This CDR3 is built from 18 residues. Germline lookup yields CDR1 SGHRS and CDR2 YFSETQ. Sequencing was performed with immunoSEQ multiplex PCR; in TCRdb, only in-frame clones are kept and a portion is missing. The sample lists some 110,000 clones, roughly 90% occurring once. The chain carries TRBV5-1 and TRBJ2-3; 16 bases map to TRBD2. This clonotype was obtained from an adult in good health. The material sequenced was peripheral blood, taken on day 0 of AZD1222 vaccination. CDR3 loop: CASSFGTGTSGRGNTQYF. CDR3 nucleotides: TGCGCCAGCAGCTTCGGGACAGGGACTAGCGGGAGGGGAAATACGCAGTATTTT.